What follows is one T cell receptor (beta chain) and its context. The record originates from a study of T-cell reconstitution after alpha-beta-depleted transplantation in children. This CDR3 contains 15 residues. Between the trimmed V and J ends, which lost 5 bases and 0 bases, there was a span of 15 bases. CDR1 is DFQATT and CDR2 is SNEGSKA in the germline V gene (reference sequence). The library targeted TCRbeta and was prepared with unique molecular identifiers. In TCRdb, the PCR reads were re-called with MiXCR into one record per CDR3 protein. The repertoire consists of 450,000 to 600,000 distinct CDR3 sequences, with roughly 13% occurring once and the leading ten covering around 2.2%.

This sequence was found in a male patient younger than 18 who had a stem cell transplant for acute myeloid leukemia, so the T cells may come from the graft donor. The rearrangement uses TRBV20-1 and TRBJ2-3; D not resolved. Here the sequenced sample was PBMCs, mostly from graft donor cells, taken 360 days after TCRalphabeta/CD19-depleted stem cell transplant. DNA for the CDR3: TGCAGTGCTGACGCCCCGGGCCCCAGCACAGATACGCAGTATTTT. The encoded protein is CSADAPGPSTDTQYF.